This TCR beta chain was retrieved from a study of cytomegalovirus exposure and HLA in healthy donors. Study-wide context: Findings of an earlier analysis included some 110 million unique TCR beta sequences from 190 million or so T cells.

The PCR made use of 60 Vbeta and 13 Jbeta primers. Generated by immunoSEQ multiplex PCR, the TCRdb table keeps only in-frame clones and is missing some. The table has around 100,000 clones, over 70% seen once. On this clone itself: Its antigen is not identified.

The germline V gene has CDR1 SNHLY and CDR2 FYNNEI. This CDR3 has 17 amino acids. V was clipped by 4 bases and J by 1 base; unmatched bases: 12. Overall study results and limits: Analysis performed later found 16,000 or so TCR beta sequences associated with HLA alleles at 0.05 false discovery rate. TCR sequences were mostly rare, though some public TCRs occurred in many donors.

It was healthy bone marrow donors who served as donors. The chain carries TRBV2 and TRBJ2-7; 8 positions agree with TRBD2. Specimen: PBMCs. This clonotype was sampled from a woman aged 40 to 50 in good health and CMV-seropositive. The CDR3 nucleotides are TGTGCCAGCAGTGCTCGGCTAGCGGGTTTTCTTTCCTACGAGCAGTACTTC. Translation: CASSARLAGFLSYEQYF.